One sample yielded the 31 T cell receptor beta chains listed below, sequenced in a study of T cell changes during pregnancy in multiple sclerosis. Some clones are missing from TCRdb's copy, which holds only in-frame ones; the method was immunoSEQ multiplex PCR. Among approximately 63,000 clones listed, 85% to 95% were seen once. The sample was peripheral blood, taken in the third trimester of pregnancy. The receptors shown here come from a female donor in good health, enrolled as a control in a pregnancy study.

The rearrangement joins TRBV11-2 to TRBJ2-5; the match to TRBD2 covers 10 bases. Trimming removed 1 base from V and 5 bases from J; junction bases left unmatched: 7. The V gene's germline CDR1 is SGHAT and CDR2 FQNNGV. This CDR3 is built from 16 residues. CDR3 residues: CASSLGGAGLAETQYF. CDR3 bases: TGTGCCAGCAGCTTAGGGGGGGCGGGACTAGCGGAGACCCAGTACTTC.

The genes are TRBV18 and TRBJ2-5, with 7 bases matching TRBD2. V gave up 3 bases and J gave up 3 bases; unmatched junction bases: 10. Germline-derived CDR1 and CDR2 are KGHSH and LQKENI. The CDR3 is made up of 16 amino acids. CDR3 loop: CASSPYSGTTEETQYF. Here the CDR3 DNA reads TGTGCCAGCTCACCCTACTCCGGGACTACAGAAGAGACCCAGTACTTC.

The CDR3 region is CASSSAGGGQETQYF. The DNA for the CDR3 is TGTGCCAGCAGTTCCGCGGGGGGGGGTCAAGAGACCCAGTACTTC. The V gene is TRBV6-5, the J gene TRBJ2-5; TRBD2 matches at 9 bases. The CDR3 loop spans 15 amino acids. CDR1 and CDR2 (germline): MNHEY, SVGAGI. V gave up 4 bases and J gave up 2 bases; unmatched junction bases: 5.

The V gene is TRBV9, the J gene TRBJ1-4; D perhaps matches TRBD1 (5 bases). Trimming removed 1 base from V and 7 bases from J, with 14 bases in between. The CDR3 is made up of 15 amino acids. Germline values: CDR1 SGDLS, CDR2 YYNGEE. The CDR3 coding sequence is TGTGCCAGCAGCGTACGGGGGGGACGCGGTGAAAAACTGTTTTTT. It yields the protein CASSVRGGRGEKLFF.

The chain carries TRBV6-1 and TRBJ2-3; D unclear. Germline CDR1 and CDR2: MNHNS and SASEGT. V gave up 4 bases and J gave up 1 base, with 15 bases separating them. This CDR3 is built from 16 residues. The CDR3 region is CASSVQVAAGTDTQYF. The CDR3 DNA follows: TGTGCCAGCAGTGTACAAGTCGCGGCTGGCACAGATACGCAGTATTTT.

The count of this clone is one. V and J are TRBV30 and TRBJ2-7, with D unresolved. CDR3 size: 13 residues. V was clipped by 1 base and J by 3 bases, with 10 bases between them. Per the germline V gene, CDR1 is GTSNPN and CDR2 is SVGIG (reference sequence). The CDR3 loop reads CAWSGSGFYEQYF. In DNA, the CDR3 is TGTGCCTGGAGTGGATCGGGTTTCTACGAGCAGTACTTC. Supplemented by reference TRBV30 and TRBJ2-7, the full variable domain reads SQTIHQWPATLVQPVGSPLSLECTVEGTSNPNLYWYRQAAGRGLQLLFYSVGIGQISSEVPQNLSASRPQDRQFILSSKKLLLSDSGFYLCAWSGSGFYEQYFGPGTRLTVT.

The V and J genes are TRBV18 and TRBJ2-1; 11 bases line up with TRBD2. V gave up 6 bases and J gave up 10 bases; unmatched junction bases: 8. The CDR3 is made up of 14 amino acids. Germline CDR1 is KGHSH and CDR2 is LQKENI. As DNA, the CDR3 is TGTGCCAGCTCGCCAGGGCTAGCGGGAGGCGAGCAGTTCTTC. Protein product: CASSPGLAGGEQFF.

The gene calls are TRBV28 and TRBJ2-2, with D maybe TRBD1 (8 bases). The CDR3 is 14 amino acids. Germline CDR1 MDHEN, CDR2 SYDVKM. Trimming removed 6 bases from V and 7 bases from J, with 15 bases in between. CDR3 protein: CASRSTGGGGELFF. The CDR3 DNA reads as TGTGCCAGCAGATCCACAGGGGGGGGCGGGGAGCTGTTTTTT. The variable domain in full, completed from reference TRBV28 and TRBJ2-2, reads DVKVTQSSRYLVKRTGEKVFLECVQDMDHENMFWYRQDPGLGLRLIYFSYDVKMKEKGDIPEGYSVSREKKERFSLILESASTNQTSMYLCASRSTGGGGELFFGEGSRLTVL.

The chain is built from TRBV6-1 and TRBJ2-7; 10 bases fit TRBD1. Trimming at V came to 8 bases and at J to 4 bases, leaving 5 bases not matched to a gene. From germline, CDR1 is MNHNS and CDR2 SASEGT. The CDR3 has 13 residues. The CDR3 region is CASPEDRGYEQYF. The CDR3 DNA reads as TGTGCCAGCCCGGAGGACAGGGGGTACGAGCAGTACTTC.

CDR3 residues: CATSDRMSSYEQYF. The CDR3 DNA is TGTGCCACCAGCGACAGAATGAGCTCCTACGAGCAGTACTTC. This chain uses TRBV15 with TRBJ2-7; a possible D gene is TRBD1 (5 bases). Germline CDR1 and CDR2: LNHNV and YYDKDF (reference sequence). V lost 5 bases, J lost 0 bases, and 11 bases lay in between. CDR3 size: 14 residues.

The CDR3 reads CASSLRAGSTDTQYF. Here the CDR3 DNA reads TGTGCCAGCAGCTTACGGGCGGGGAGCACAGATACGCAGTATTTT. The chain uses TRBV7-3 and TRBJ2-3; D may be TRBD2 (6 bases). Trimming stripped 2 bases from V and 0 bases from J, with 9 bases between. CDR3 length equals 15 residues. Germline V gene lookup returns CDR1 SGHTA and CDR2 FQGTGA.

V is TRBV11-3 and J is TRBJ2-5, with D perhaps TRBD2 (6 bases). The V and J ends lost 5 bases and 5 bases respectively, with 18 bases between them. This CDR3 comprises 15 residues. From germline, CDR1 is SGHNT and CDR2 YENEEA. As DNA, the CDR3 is TGTGCCAGCAGCCCAGGGTCGGGGGAGGTGGAGACCCAGTACTTC. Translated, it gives CASSPGSGEVETQYF.

This CDR3 reads CASSVLAGGQQTQYF. Here the CDR3 DNA reads TGTGCCAGCAGCGTGCTAGCGGGAGGGCAACAGACCCAGTACTTC. This rearrangement joins TRBV9 to TRBJ2-5; TRBD2 matches at 12 bases. J lost 6 bases, V lost 2 bases, and 5 bases had no gene match. Germline loops: CDR1 SGDLS, CDR2 YYNGEE. CDR3 length equals 15 residues.

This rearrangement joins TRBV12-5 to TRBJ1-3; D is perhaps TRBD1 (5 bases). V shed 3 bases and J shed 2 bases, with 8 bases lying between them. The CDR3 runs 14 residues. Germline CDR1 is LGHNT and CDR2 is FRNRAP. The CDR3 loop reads CASGFTGPGNTIYF. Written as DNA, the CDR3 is TGTGCTAGTGGTTTCACAGGACCTGGAAACACCATATATTTT. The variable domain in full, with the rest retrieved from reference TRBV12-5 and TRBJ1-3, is DARVTQTPRHKVTEMGQEVTMRCQPILGHNTVFWYRQTMMQGLELLAYFRNRAPLDDSGMPKDRFSAEMPDATLATLKIQPSEPRDSAVYFCASGFTGPGNTIYFGEGSWLTVV.

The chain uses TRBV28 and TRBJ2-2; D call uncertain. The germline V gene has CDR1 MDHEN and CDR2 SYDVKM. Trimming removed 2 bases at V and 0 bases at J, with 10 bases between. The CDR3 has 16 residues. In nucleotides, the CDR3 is TGTGCCAGCAGTTTACCTAGGCAGTCGAACACCGGGGAGCTGTTTTTT. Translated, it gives CASSLPRQSNTGELFF. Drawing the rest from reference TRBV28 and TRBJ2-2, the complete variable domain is DVKVTQSSRYLVKRTGEKVFLECVQDMDHENMFWYRQDPGLGLRLIYFSYDVKMKEKGDIPEGYSVSREKKERFSLILESASTNQTSMYLCASSLPRQSNTGELFFGEGSRLTVL.

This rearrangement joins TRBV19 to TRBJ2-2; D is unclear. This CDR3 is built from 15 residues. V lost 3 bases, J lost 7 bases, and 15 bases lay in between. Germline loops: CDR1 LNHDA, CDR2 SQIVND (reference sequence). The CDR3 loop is CASSILISGVGELFF. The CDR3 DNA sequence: TGTGCCAGTAGTATCCTGATTTCGGGTGTCGGGGAGCTGTTTTTT.

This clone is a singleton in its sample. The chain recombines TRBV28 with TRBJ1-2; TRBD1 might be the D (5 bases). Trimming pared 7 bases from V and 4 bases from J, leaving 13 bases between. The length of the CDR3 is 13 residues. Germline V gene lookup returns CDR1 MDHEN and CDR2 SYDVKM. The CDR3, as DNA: TGTGCCAGCACCCCAGGGTTCCTCTATGGCTACACCTTC. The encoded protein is CASTPGFLYGYTF.

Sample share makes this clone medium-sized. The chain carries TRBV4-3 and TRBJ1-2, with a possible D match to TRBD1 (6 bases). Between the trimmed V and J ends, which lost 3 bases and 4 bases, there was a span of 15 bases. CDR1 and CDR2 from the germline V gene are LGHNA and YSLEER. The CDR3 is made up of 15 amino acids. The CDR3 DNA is TGCGCCAGCAGCCACCTAGGGCAGGGGATCTATGGCTACACCTTC. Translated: CASSHLGQGIYGYTF.

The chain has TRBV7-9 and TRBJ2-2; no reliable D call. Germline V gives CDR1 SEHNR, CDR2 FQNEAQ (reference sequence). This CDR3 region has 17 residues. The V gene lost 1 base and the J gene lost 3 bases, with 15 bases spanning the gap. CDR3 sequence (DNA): TGTGCCAGCAGCTTAGTTAGTGGGCGCCGAGACACCGGGGAGCTGTTTTTT. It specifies CASSLVSGRRDTGELFF.

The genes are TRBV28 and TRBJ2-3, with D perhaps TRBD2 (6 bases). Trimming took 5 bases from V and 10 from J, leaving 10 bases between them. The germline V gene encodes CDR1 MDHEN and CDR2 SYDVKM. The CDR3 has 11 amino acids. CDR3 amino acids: CASSLWGAQYF. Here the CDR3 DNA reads TGTGCCAGCAGTCTGTGGGGGGCGCAGTATTTT.

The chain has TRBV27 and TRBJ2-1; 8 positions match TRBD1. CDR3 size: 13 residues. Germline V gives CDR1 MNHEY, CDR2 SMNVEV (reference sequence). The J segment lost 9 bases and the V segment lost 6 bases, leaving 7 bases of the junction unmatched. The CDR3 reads CASSPRQGIEQFF. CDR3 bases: TGTGCCAGCAGCCCTCGACAGGGGATTGAGCAGTTCTTC.

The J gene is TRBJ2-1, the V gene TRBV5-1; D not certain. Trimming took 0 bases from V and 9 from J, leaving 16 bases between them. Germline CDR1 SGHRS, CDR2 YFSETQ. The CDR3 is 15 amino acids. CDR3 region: CASSLVGASWAEQFF. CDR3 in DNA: TGCGCCAGCAGCTTGGTGGGCGCCTCCTGGGCTGAGCAGTTCTTC. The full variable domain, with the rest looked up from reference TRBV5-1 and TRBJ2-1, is KAGVTQTPRYLIKTRGQQVTLSCSPISGHRSVSWYQQTPGQGLQFLFEYFSETQRNKGNFPGRFSGRQFSNSRSEMNVSTLELGDSALYLCASSLVGASWAEQFFGPGTRLTVL.

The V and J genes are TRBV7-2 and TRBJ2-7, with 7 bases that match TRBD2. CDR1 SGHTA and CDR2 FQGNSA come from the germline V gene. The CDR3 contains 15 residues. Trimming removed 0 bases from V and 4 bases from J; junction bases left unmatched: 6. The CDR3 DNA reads TGTGCCAGCAGCTTAGCGGGGGGGGGATTATACGAGCAGTACTTC. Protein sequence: CASSLAGGGLYEQYF.

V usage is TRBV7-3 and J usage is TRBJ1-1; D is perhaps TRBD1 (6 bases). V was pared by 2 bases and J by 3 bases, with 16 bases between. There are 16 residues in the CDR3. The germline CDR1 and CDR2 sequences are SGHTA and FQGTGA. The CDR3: CASSLRAGATDTEAFF. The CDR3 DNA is TGTGCCAGCAGCTTACGAGCAGGGGCGACGGACACTGAAGCTTTCTTT.

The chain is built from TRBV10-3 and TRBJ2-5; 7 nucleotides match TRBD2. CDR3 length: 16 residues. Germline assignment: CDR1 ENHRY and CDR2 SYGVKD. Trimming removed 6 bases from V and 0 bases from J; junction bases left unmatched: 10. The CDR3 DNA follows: TGTGCCATCAGCCCAACTAGCGAAGGGTACCAAGAGACCCAGTACTTC. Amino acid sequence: CAISPTSEGYQETQYF.

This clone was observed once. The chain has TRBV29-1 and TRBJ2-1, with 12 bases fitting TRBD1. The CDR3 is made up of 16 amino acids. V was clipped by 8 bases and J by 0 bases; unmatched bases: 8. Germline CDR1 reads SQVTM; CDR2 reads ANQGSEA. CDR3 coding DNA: TGCAGCACGGGACAGGGGGCCCCAACCTCCTACAATGAGCAGTTCTTC. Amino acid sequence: CSTGQGAPTSYNEQFF.

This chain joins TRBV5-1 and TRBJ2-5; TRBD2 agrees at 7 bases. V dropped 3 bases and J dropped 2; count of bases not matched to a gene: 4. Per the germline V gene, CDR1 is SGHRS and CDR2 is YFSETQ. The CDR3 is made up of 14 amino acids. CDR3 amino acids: CASSWGTNQETQYF. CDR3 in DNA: TGCGCCAGCAGCTGGGGGACTAATCAAGAGACCCAGTACTTC.

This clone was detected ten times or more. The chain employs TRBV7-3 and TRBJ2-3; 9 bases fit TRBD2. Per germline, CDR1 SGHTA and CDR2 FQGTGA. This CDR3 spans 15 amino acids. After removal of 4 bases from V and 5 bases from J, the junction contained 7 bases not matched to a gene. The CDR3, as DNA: TGTGCCAGCAGCTCCGGCGGGGGGGCCGGAGATACGCAGTATTTT. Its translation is CASSSGGGAGDTQYF. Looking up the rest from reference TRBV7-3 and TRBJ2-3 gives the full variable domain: GAGVSQTPSNKVTEKGKYVELRCDPISGHTALYWYRQSLGQGPEFLIYFQGTGAADDSGLPNDRFFAVRPEGSVSTLKIQRTERGDSAVYLCASSSGGGAGDTQYFGPGTRLTVL.

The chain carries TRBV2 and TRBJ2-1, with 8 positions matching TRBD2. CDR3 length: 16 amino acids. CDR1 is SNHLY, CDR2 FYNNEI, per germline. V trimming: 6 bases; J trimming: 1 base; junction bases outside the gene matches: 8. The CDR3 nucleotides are TGTGCCAGCAGGGAGGTCGGGGGGGCATCCTACAATGAGCAGTTCTTC. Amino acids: CASREVGGASYNEQFF.

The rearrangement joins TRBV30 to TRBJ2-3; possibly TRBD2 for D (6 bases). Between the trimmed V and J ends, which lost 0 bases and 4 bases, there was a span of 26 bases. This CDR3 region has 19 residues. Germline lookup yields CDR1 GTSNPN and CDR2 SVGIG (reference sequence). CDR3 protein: CAWSVRRLGGPRGPDTQYF. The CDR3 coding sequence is TGTGCCTGGAGTGTACGGAGGTTGGGGGGACCCAGAGGCCCAGATACGCAGTATTTT. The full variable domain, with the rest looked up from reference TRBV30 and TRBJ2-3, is SQTIHQWPATLVQPVGSPLSLECTVEGTSNPNLYWYRQAAGRGLQLLFYSVGIGQISSEVPQNLSASRPQDRQFILSSKKLLLSDSGFYLCAWSVRRLGGPRGPDTQYFGPGTRLTVL.

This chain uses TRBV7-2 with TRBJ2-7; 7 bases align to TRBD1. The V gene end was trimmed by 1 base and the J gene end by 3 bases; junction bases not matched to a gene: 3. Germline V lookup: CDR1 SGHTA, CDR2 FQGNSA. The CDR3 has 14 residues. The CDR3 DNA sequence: TGTGCCAGCAGCTTAGTGTCAGGGGGCTACGAGCAGTACTTC. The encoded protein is CASSLVSGGYEQYF.